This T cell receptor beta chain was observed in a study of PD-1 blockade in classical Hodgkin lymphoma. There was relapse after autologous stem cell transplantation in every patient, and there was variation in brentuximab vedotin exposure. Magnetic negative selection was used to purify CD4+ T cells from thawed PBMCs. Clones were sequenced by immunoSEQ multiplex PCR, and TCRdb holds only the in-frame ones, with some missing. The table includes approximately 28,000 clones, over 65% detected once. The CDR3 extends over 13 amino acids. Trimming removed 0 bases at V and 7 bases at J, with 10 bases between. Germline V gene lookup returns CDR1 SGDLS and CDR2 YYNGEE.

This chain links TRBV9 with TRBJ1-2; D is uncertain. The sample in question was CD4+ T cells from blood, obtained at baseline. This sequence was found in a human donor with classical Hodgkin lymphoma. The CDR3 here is CASSVVGGIGYTF. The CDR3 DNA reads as TGTGCCAGCAGCGTAGTGGGAGGGATTGGCTACACCTTC.